Listed here are 18 T cell receptor beta chains from one sample, sequenced in a study of metastatic and nonmetastatic thyroid tumors. No patient received treatment before thyroid surgery. TCRdb re-called clones via MiXCR from the PCR reads. The sample contains about 40,000 clones, roughly 11% of which appear only once. Source material: blood. These receptors were collected from a female donor with papillary thyroid cancer or a benign thyroid nodule (not recorded which). Some clones in this sample may be carry-over from other donors' samples.

This clone was detected many times. V is TRBV2 and J is TRBJ2-7, with a tentative D call TRBD2 (7 bases). The ends were cut back, 4 bases at V and 4 bases at J, with 20 bases in the middle. The CDR3 has 16 amino acids. Germline V gene sequence: CDR1 SNHLY, CDR2 FYNNEI. CDR3 coding DNA: TGTGCCAGCAGTGGGGGGGGCCCAAATCTACAATACGAGCAGTACTTC. Protein product: CASSGGGPNLQYEQYF.

This clone showed up many times. The rearrangement uses TRBV5-6 and TRBJ2-3; D gene unclear. The CDR3 extends over 16 amino acids. Trimming pared 3 bases from V and 0 bases from J, leaving 14 bases between. Germline CDR1 SGHDT, CDR2 YYEEEE. Here the CDR3 reads CASSYIAAISTDTQYF. CDR3 bases: TGTGCCAGCAGCTACATAGCTGCCATAAGCACAGATACGCAGTATTTT.

This clone has ten or more counts. This rearrangement joins TRBV18 to TRBJ1-1; D is undetermined. V lost 3 bases, J lost 0 bases, and 8 bases lay in between. This CDR3 region has 14 residues. Looked up from germline, CDR1 is KGHSH and CDR2 is LQKENI. As DNA, the CDR3 is TGTGCCAGCTCACCGGGCATGGTGAACACTGAAGCTTTCTTT. Protein sequence: CASSPGMVNTEAFF.

This clone came up many times. This rearrangement joins TRBV7-9 to TRBJ2-1; no firm D call. V shed 0 bases and J shed 0 bases, with 6 bases lying between them. CDR1 and CDR2 from the germline V gene are SEHNR and FQNEAQ (reference sequence). This CDR3 region has 15 residues. The CDR3 loop is CASSLAVHSYNEQFF. Here the CDR3 DNA reads TGTGCCAGCAGCTTAGCGGTTCACTCCTACAATGAGCAGTTCTTC.

With respect to this clone: Just one base apart from a much larger clone, this may be a read error. The chain carries TRBV7-6 and TRBJ2-3, with TRBD2 matching over 10 bases. The CDR3 has 18 amino acids. Looked up from germline, CDR1 is SGHVS and CDR2 is FNYEAQ. J gave up 3 bases and V 4 bases, and 13 bases lay outside the gene matches. This CDR3 is CASSSKVAVTSGTDTQYF. CDR3 coding DNA: TGTGCCAGCAGCTCAAAGGTAGCGGTGACTAGCGGGACAGATACGCAGTATTTT.

This clone was found many times. The chain links TRBV20-1 to TRBJ2-1; 8 bases fit TRBD1. Germline V gene lookup returns CDR1 DFQATT and CDR2 SNEGSKA (reference sequence). Losses at the gene ends were 0 bases for V and 8 bases for J; bases not matched to a gene: 12. The length of the CDR3 is 16 residues. CDR3 in DNA: TGCAGTGCTAGAGATCAAAGGACAGGGAGGTTCGATGAGCAGTTCTTC. Translation: CSARDQRTGRFDEQFF.

This clone occurred many times. The rearrangement joins TRBV5-6 to TRBJ1-1; D is uncertain. CDR1 is SGHDT and CDR2 is YYEEEE in the germline V gene. The CDR3 covers 14 residues. The V end lost 1 base, the J end lost 1 base, and 8 bases lay between the germline ends. CDR3 sequence reads: CASSLPHSNTEAFF. CDR3 DNA: TGTGCCAGCAGCTTGCCACATTCGAACACTGAAGCTTTCTTT.

This clone showed up many times. The chain is built from TRBV4-1 and TRBJ1-2; D ambiguous. CDR3 size: 13 residues. Germline values: CDR1 MGHRA, CDR2 YSYEKL. The V gene lost 0 bases and the J gene lost 4 bases, with 6 bases spanning the gap. CDR3 residues: CASSQDSGYGYTF. In DNA form, the CDR3 reads TGCGCCAGCAGCCAAGATTCGGGCTATGGCTACACCTTC.

There are many counts of this clone. This chain uses TRBV3-1 with TRBJ2-7, with 8 bases fitting TRBD1. CDR1 LGHDT and CDR2 YNNKEL come from the germline V gene (reference sequence). Losses at the gene ends were 6 bases for V and 4 bases for J; bases not matched to a gene: 11. The CDR3 is made up of 15 amino acids. In DNA form, the CDR3 reads TGTGCCAGCAGTCCCGGACAGGGTCGAATTTACGAGCAGTACTTC. This encodes CASSPGQGRIYEQYF.

This clone was counted ten times or more. V and J are TRBV2 and TRBJ1-2, with a weak D call TRBD1 (6 bases). Germline-derived CDR1 and CDR2 are SNHLY and FYNNEI. The CDR3 is 16 amino acids. Trimming removed 0 bases at V and 4 bases at J, with 15 bases between. The CDR3: CASSEALGQTVYGYTF. CDR3 nucleotide sequence: TGTGCCAGCAGTGAAGCGCTTGGACAGACAGTCTATGGCTACACCTTC.

This clone was counted only a few times. This rearrangement joins TRBV6-2 or TRBV6-3 to TRBJ2-7, with TRBD2 identical over 11 bases. The CDR3 sequence is 15 residues long. Germline V gene lookup returns CDR1 MNHEY and CDR2 SVGEGT. The trim removed 10 bases at V and 3 bases at J, leaving 11 bases unmatched. The DNA for the CDR3 is TGTGCCATCAGGTTTAGCGGGAGGGCACTCTACGAGCAGTACTTC. Protein product: CAIRFSGRALYEQYF.

At least ten counts were recorded for this clone. This chain connects TRBV7-8 to TRBJ1-5; D not resolved. The CDR3 loop spans 14 amino acids. The ends were cut back, 5 bases at V and 5 bases at J, with 13 bases in the middle. Germline V gene data show CDR1 as SGHVS and CDR2 as FQNEAQ. CDR3 DNA sequence: TGTGCCAGCAGCCCTCGGACTGGGGATCAGCCCCAGCATTTT. Translated: CASSPRTGDQPQHF.

This clone was seen repeatedly, ten times or more. The chain combines TRBV19 with TRBJ1-5; D is possibly TRBD1 (5 bases). CDR3 length equals 16 residues. CDR1 LNHDA and CDR2 SQIVND come from the germline V gene (reference sequence). The germline V and J ends were trimmed by 5 bases and 6 bases, with 20 bases remaining between them. The CDR3 region has the DNA TGTGCCAGTAGTTCAGCAGGGATCGTAGCAAGTCAGCCCCAGCATTTT. Protein product: CASSSAGIVASQPQHF.

This clone was picked up many times. The rearrangement joins TRBV15 to TRBJ2-7, with 12 bases aligning to TRBD2. The V and J ends lost 2 bases and 6 bases, in that order; junction bases with no gene match: 8. Germline values: CDR1 LNHNV, CDR2 YYDKDF (reference sequence). The CDR3 totals 16 residues. CDR3: CATSRRGLAGPLEQYF. Here the CDR3 DNA reads TGTGCCACCAGCAGACGTGGACTAGCGGGGCCCCTCGAGCAGTACTTC.

This clone showed up many times. The chain couples TRBV6-2 or TRBV6-3 to TRBJ1-5; D might be TRBD1 (5 bases). Germline CDR1 is MNHEY and CDR2 is SVGEGT. The germline V and J ends were trimmed by 2 bases and 11 bases, with 10 bases remaining between them. The CDR3 is 12 residues long. CDR3 sequence: CASSYGGSSQHF. The CDR3 DNA is TGTGCCAGCAGTTACGGGGGGAGTTCCCAGCATTTT.

Ten or more counts support this clone. The CDR3 nucleotides read TGTGCCAGCAGCTTGGAGGCCCCGCGCCAAGAGACCCAGTACTTC. It codes for CASSLEAPRQETQYF. The chain couples TRBV5-5 to TRBJ2-5; D is uncertain. The CDR3 runs to 15 residues. Germline V CDR1 and CDR2: SGHKS, YYEKEE (reference sequence). Between the trimmed V and J ends, which lost 0 bases and 1 base, there was a span of 10 bases.

Ten or more counts support this clone. The V and J genes are TRBV6-1 and TRBJ1-4, with D unresolved. Germline V gene sequence: CDR1 MNHNS, CDR2 SASEGT. The V gene lost 4 bases and the J gene lost 7 bases, with 16 bases spanning the gap. This CDR3 contains 15 residues. For the CDR3, the DNA is TGTGCCAGCAGTGGGGCATCTGGGGATTCTGAAAAACTGTTTTTT. Translated: CASSGASGDSEKLFF.

This clone was detected ten times or more. The rearrangement links TRBV28 to TRBJ2-1; possible D gene TRBD2, 5 bases. Germline CDR1 is MDHEN and CDR2 is SYDVKM. The V end lost 3 bases, the J end lost 0 bases, and 9 bases lay between the germline ends. The CDR3 has 15 residues. CDR3 sequence (DNA): TGTGCCAGCAGTTTCCCGGGGAGCTCCTACAATGAGCAGTTCTTC. It specifies CASSFPGSSYNEQFF.